This is a list of T cell receptor beta chains from one sample in a study of T-cell reconstitution after alpha-beta-depleted transplantation in children. Via MiXCR, TCRdb re-called the PCR reads, giving one row per CDR3 protein. The sample comprises 640,000 or so distinct CDR3 sequences, approximately 15% of which are singletons, and under 1.2% rests with the top ten. Here the sequenced sample was PBMCs from the stem cell graft donor, taken from the stem cell graft. The receptor source for this set is a human donor who donated a stem cell graft to a child with acute myeloid leukemia. Both conserved end residues are part of each CDR3. D genes are given only for firm matches. Rows give clone size only sometimes, using once, few, many, or a class for an expanded clone.

TRBJ1-5	NA	NA	TRBV12-3/TRBV12-4	TGTGCCAGCAGTCTGCTGGTGGGCCACAATCAGCCCCAGCATTTT	CASSLLVGHNQPQHF
TRBJ2-7	NA	NA	TRBV6-2/TRBV6-3	TGTGCCAGCAGTAGACTTACGGGCTACGAGCAGTACTTC	CASSRLTGYEQYF
TRBJ2-1	TRBD1	NA	TRBV15	TGTGCCACCAGCAGGCCAGGGGGCGCGGACAATGAGCAGTTCTTC	CATSRPGGADNEQFF
TRBJ1-1	NA	few	TRBV25-1	TGTGCCAGCAGAAGGACCGCTGAAGCTTTCTTT	CASRRTAEAFF
TRBJ2-2	NA	NA	TRBV27	TGTGCCCCACCGAGGGGGGGCTCGGTTGGGCTGTTTTTT	CAPPRGGSVGLFF
TRBJ1-5	NA	many	TRBV20-1	TGCAGTGCTAGGACGCAGATGGGGGGTGGGAATCAGCCCCAGCATTTT	CSARTQMGGGNQPQHF
TRBJ1-2	NA	NA	TRBV7-9	TGTGCCAGCAGCTTAGAGGCGGGTGGCTACACCTTC	CASSLEAGGYTF
TRBJ2-3	TRBD1	many	TRBV6-2/TRBV6-3	TGTGCCAGCACCCTATCGTTTCGGACAGGAGCAGATACGCAGTATTTT	CASTLSFRTGADTQYF
TRBJ2-7	NA	few	TRBV7-2	TGTGCCAGCAGCTTCCCTGCTGGCGAGCAGTACTTC	CASSFPAGEQYF
TRBJ2-7	NA	few	TRBV7-9	TGTGCCAGCAGTGCCAATGAGCAGTACTTC	CASSANEQYF
TRBJ2-1	NA	NA	TRBV7-2	TGTGCCAGCAGGGTCGCCTCCTACAATGAGCAGTTCTTC	CASRVASYNEQFF
TRBJ2-2	NA	few	TRBV11-2	TGTGCCAGCAGACCCCTTCAAAAGGGGAACACCGGGGAGCTGTTTTTT	CASRPLQKGNTGELFF
TRBJ2-3	NA	many	TRBV29-1	TGCAGCGTCGCTAGACAGGCAGACACAGATACGCAGTATTTT	CSVARQADTDTQYF
TRBJ2-5	NA	NA	TRBV5-5	TGTGCCTGCACCCCGGATCCAGGGTGGGAGACCCAGTACTTC	CACTPDPGWETQYF
TRBJ2-3	NA	many	TRBV12-3/TRBV12-4	TGTGCCAGCAGTTTGACGGCAGATACGCAGTATTTT	CASSLTADTQYF
TRBJ1-5	NA	NA	TRBV20-1	TGCAGTGCTAGGATGGCAGGGGCCCCGAATCAGCCCCAGCATTTT	CSARMAGAPNQPQHF
TRBJ1-1	NA	many	TRBV29-1	TGCAGCTTCTCGTGGCAGGCGAACACTGAAGCTTTCTTT	CSFSWQANTEAFF
TRBJ2-1	TRBD1	few	TRBV20-1	TGCAGTGCGACGAACCTCCGGGACAGGGGTATCAATGAGCAGTTCTTC	CSATNLRDRGINEQFF
TRBJ2-3	TRBD2	NA	TRBV20-1	TGCAGTGCCCTAGCGGGGGGCCGCACAGATACGCAGTATTTT	CSALAGGRTDTQYF
TRBJ1-1	TRBD1	many	TRBV5-1	TGCGCCAGCACCTCAGGGGGGGGAGGCACTGAAGCTTTCTTT	CASTSGGGGTEAFF
TRBJ2-7	NA	many	TRBV20-1	TGCAGTGCTAGCGGGGGACCCCATTACGAGCAGTACTTC	CSASGGPHYEQYF
TRBJ1-2	TRBD1	few	TRBV20-1	TGCAGTGCTATCAGGGGGAGGGAGAATGGCTACACCTTC	CSAIRGRENGYTF
TRBJ2-4	NA	few	TRBV20-1	TGCAGTGCTGCCGATCAATCTGCGGGGAACATTCAGTACTTC	CSAADQSAGNIQYF
TRBJ2-7	NA	many	TRBV27	TGTGCCAGCAGTTTAAGGGGCAACGAGCAGTACTTC	CASSLRGNEQYF
TRBJ2-3	NA	NA	TRBV29-1	TGCAGCGTTGACGAGGGCGGCACAGATACGCAGTATTTT	CSVDEGGTDTQYF
TRBJ2-2	NA	NA	TRBV12-3/TRBV12-4	TGTGCCAGCCTTGGGGGAGACACCGGGGAGCTGTTTTTT	CASLGGDTGELFF
TRBJ1-5	NA	few	TRBV30	TGTGCCTGGAGCGGGCGAGGGGGGGGCAATCAGCCCCAGCATTTT	CAWSGRGGGNQPQHF
TRBJ2-1	TRBD1	NA	TRBV9	TGTGCCAGCAGCGGGGGACAGGAGTGGAGCAATGAGCAGTTCTTC	CASSGGQEWSNEQFF
TRBJ1-1	NA	NA	TRBV28	TGTGCCAGCAGTTTTGGTAGAGGAGCTTTCTTT	CASSFGRGAFF
TRBJ1-2	TRBD1	many	TRBV12-3/TRBV12-4	TGTGCCAGCAGTTGGACAGGAGACTATGGCTACACCTTC	CASSWTGDYGYTF
TRBJ1-3	NA	few	TRBV20-1	TGCAGTGCTAGAGAACACACAGGAAACACCATATATTTT	CSAREHTGNTIYF
TRBJ2-3	TRBD1	NA	TRBV5-6	TGTGCCAGCAGCGCACTGGGACAGGAAGAGCAAGATACGCAGTATTTT	CASSALGQEEQDTQYF
TRBJ1-5	TRBD1	NA	TRBV4-1	TGCGCCAGCAGCCAAGAAGGACAGGGGGCAAATCAGCCCCAGCATTTT	CASSQEGQGANQPQHF
TRBJ1-4	NA	few	TRBV5-1	TGCGCCAGCAGCTGGAGGGGGAAGGCAACTAATGAAAAACTGTTTTTT	CASSWRGKATNEKLFF
TRBJ2-7	NA	few	TRBV7-2	TGTGCCAGCAGCTTTGGCCCGGGTAGCTCCTACGAGCAGTACTTC	CASSFGPGSSYEQYF
TRBJ1-3	NA	many	TRBV20-1	TGCAGTGCGCGGACGGCGGGCTCTGGAAACACCATATATTTT	CSARTAGSGNTIYF
TRBJ2-3	TRBD2	many	TRBV5-6	TGTGCCAGCAGCTCGGGAGGGGTCTGGGATACGCAGTATTTT	CASSSGGVWDTQYF
TRBJ2-7	NA	many	TRBV2	TGTGCCAGCAAAAGGACAGCGTTACCCTACGAGCAGTACTTC	CASKRTALPYEQYF
TRBJ2-1	NA	few	TRBV6-2/TRBV6-3	TGTGCCAGCAGTTATCCGACGGATGAGCAGTTCTTC	CASSYPTDEQFF
TRBJ2-3	TRBD2	many	TRBV29-1	TGCAGCGTTCCTATAGCGGGGGCAGATACGCAGTATTTT	CSVPIAGADTQYF
TRBJ2-1	TRBD2	NA	TRBV12-3/TRBV12-4	TGTGCCAGCAGTCCGCCTAGCGGGGGGCGACGGAATGAGCAGTTCTTC	CASSPPSGGRRNEQFF
TRBJ2-7	NA	NA	TRBV12-3/TRBV12-4	TGTGCCAGCAGTTTAGTGTTGCCCAGACGGGGCGAGCAGTACTTC	CASSLVLPRRGEQYF
TRBJ1-5	NA	few	TRBV20-1	TGCAGTGCTGGAACCTGGGGGAGCAGGGCGGCGAATCAGCCCCAGCATTTT	CSAGTWGSRAANQPQHF
TRBJ1-4	NA	many	TRBV12-3/TRBV12-4	TGTGCCAGCAGTTTTAGAACACGGGAAGGAAAACTGTTTTTT	CASSFRTREGKLFF
TRBJ1-2	TRBD1	many	TRBV6-6	TGTGCCAGCAGGAGGACAGGGGTCAACTATGGCTACACCTTC	CASRRTGVNYGYTF